A single sample is the source of the 17 T cell receptor beta chains below, sequenced in a study of spatial heterogeneity in lung cancer. One entry per CDR3 protein results from TCRdb running MiXCR on the 5' RACE reads. The sample shows about 7,500 distinct CDR3 sequences, over 10% of them seen only once. No antigen has been assigned to these receptors. Study findings and constraints: Tumor mutation counts were tracked by expanded intratumoral alpha and beta TCR counts.

This sample's time point: sample taken at primary tumor resection. The sequences come from lung tumor tissue, collected at surgery. These TCRs come from a male donor with early-stage non-small cell lung cancer.

This clonotype was counted ten times or more. This beta chain is a stray sequence in a library constructed for alpha chains; its clone size is not meaningful. The chain joins TRBV25-1 to TRBJ2-5, with D perhaps TRBD1 or TRBD2 (5 bases each). The germline V gene encodes CDR1 MGHDK and CDR2 SYGVNS. V lost 4 bases to trimming and J lost 4 bases, with 10 bases between them. CDR3 length equals 13 residues. CDR3 amino acids: CASSARGSETQYF. The CDR3 nucleotides read TGTGCCAGCAGTGCCCGGGGCTCAGAGACCCAGTACTTC.

This clonotype occurred a few times. This beta chain appears as a stray read in a library generated for alpha chains; its size is not informative. The V gene is TRBV7-9, the J gene TRBJ2-7; 7 bases fit TRBD2. Germline values: CDR1 SEHNR, CDR2 FQNEAQ (reference sequence). V lost 5 bases, J lost 1 base, and 5 bases stayed unmatched. This CDR3 region has 14 residues. The CDR3 bases are TGTGCCAGCAGCGCTAGCGGATCTTCCTACGAGCAGTACTTC. Its protein is CASSASGSSYEQYF.

This clonotype was counted at least ten times. Since it is a stray read in a library aimed at alpha chains, this beta chain has a size that is not meaningful. J is TRBJ2-1 and V is TRBV6-1; no clear D. The CDR3 spans 11 residues. Trimming stripped 5 bases from V and 8 bases from J, with 7 bases between. Germline V gene sequence: CDR1 MNHNS, CDR2 SASEGT. Here the CDR3 reads CASSRVDEQFF. As DNA, the CDR3 is TGTGCCAGCAGTCGGGTCGATGAGCAGTTCTTC.

Ten or more counts support this clonotype. Found in a library prepared for alpha chains, this beta chain is an off-target read, and its abundance has little meaning. The chain couples TRBV6-2 or TRBV6-3 to TRBJ2-5; 8 bases map to TRBD1. This CDR3 is 13 amino acids long. The V segment lost 6 bases and the J segment 2 bases; nucleotides outside the gene matches: 2. Germline-derived CDR1 and CDR2 are MNHEY and SVGEGT. The CDR3, as DNA: TGTGCCAGCAGCCGACAGGGGCAAGAGACCCAGTACTTC. It specifies CASSRQGQETQYF.

This clonotype was recorded many times. The library was prepared for alpha chains; this beta chain is a stray read, so its frequency means little. The chain has TRBV5-6 and TRBJ1-1, with 8 bases lining up with TRBD1. Germline V gene lookup returns CDR1 SGHDT and CDR2 YYEEEE. The V gene end was trimmed by 4 bases and the J gene end by 3 bases; junction bases not matched to a gene: 2. CDR3 length equals 13 residues. The CDR3 is CASSGQGYTEAFF. CDR3 coding DNA: TGTGCCAGCAGCGGACAGGGTTACACTGAAGCTTTCTTT.

This clonotype was seen at least ten times. Being off target in a library aimed at alpha chains, this beta chain has a size of little meaning. V and J are TRBV14 and TRBJ2-3, with 9 bases aligning to TRBD2. The germline V gene encodes CDR1 SGHDN and CDR2 FVKESK. J gave up 2 bases and V 4 bases, and 10 bases lay outside the gene matches. The CDR3 loop spans 17 amino acids. The DNA for the CDR3 is TGTGCCAGCAGCCCTCCCAGGGTAGCGGGAGTCACAGATACGCAGTATTTT. It is translated as CASSPPRVAGVTDTQYF.

Relative to its sample, this clonotype is medium-sized. Found in a library prepared for alpha chains, this beta chain is an off-target read, and its abundance has little meaning. The chain links TRBV7-9 to TRBJ2-7, with D possibly called TRBD1 or TRBD2 (5 bases each). V lost 5 bases, J lost 6 bases, and 17 bases lay in between. CDR1 and CDR2 (germline): SEHNR, FQNEAQ (reference sequence). The CDR3 runs to 14 residues. CDR3 nucleotide sequence: TGTGCCAGCAGCCTTCAGGGACCCCCGGGCGAGCAGTACTTC. Its translation is CASSLQGPPGEQYF. Full variable domain (missing parts from reference TRBV7-9 and TRBJ2-7): DTGVSQNPRHKITKRGQNVTFRCDPISEHNRLYWYRQTLGQGPEFLTYFQNEAQLEKSRLLSDRFSAERPKGSFSTLEIQRTEQGDSAMYLCASSLQGPPGEQYFGPGTRLTVT.

Concerning this clonotype: Found in a library prepared for alpha chains, this beta chain is an off-target read, and its abundance has little meaning. The V and J genes are TRBV5-4 and TRBJ2-7, with TRBD1 as a possible D gene (6 bases). The CDR3 is made up of 14 amino acids. Trimming shortened V by 5 bases and J by 2 bases, and 14 bases separated the two germline ends. Per the germline V gene, CDR1 is SGHNT and CDR2 is YYREEE (reference sequence). The CDR3 sequence: CASRPRDTPYEQYF. In nucleotides, the CDR3 is TGTGCCAGCAGGCCCCGGGACACACCCTACGAGCAGTACTTC. Filled out from reference TRBV5-4 and TRBJ2-7, the complete variable domain reads ETGVTQSPTHLIKTRGQQVTLRCSSQSGHNTVSWYQQALGQGPQFIFQYYREEENGRGNFPPRFSGLQFPNYSSELNVNALELDDSALYLCASRPRDTPYEQYFGPGTRLTVT.

This clonotype was detected ten times or more. The library was designed around alpha chains, so this beta chain is a stray read whose abundance carries little weight. This chain links TRBV7-8 with TRBJ2-3; D is unresolved. Germline V gene lookup returns CDR1 SGHVS and CDR2 FQNEAQ. The CDR3 loop spans 13 amino acids. V was pared by 1 base and J by 6 bases, with 8 bases between. The CDR3 sequence is CASSLEESDTQYF. For the CDR3, the DNA is TGTGCCAGCAGCTTAGAAGAGTCCGATACGCAGTATTTT.

This clonotype was recorded at least ten times. Within a library made for alpha chains, this beta chain is off target, and its count is uninformative. The V gene is TRBV28, the J gene TRBJ2-3, with 7 bases identical to TRBD2. With V trimmed by 3 bases and J by 3 bases, 6 bases remained unmatched. From germline, CDR1 is MDHEN and CDR2 SYDVKM. This CDR3 spans 15 amino acids. This CDR3 reads CASSFVGEGTDTQYF. The CDR3 DNA sequence: TGTGCCAGCAGTTTTGTCGGGGAGGGGACAGATACGCAGTATTTT. The variable domain in full, completed from reference TRBV28 and TRBJ2-3, reads DVKVTQSSRYLVKRTGEKVFLECVQDMDHENMFWYRQDPGLGLRLIYFSYDVKMKEKGDIPEGYSVSREKKERFSLILESASTNQTSMYLCASSFVGEGTDTQYFGPGTRLTVL.

This clonotype was recorded only once. This beta chain represents an off-target read in a library built for alpha chains; its size is of limited meaning. The chain joins TRBV10-3 to TRBJ2-2; 8 bases match TRBD2. With V trimmed by 9 bases and J by 4 bases, 10 bases remained unmatched. CDR3 length: 15 residues. Per germline, CDR1 ENHRY and CDR2 SYGVKD. CDR3 loop: CAIGRSGRGTGELFF. CDR3 DNA sequence: TGTGCCATTGGGCGGAGCGGGAGAGGCACCGGGGAGCTGTTTTTT.

This clonotype was observed at least ten times. Being off target in a library aimed at alpha chains, this beta chain has a size of little meaning. The J gene is TRBJ2-1, the V gene TRBV12-3 or TRBV12-4, with TRBD1 matching over 11 bases. V trimming: 6 bases; J trimming: 6 bases; junction bases outside the gene matches: 4. The CDR3 totals 14 residues. The CDR3 sequence is CASSGQGASNEQFF. DNA for the CDR3: TGTGCCAGCAGCGGACAGGGGGCTTCCAATGAGCAGTTCTTC.

Judged by abundance, this clonotype is medium-sized. The library was designed around alpha chains, so this beta chain is a stray read whose abundance carries little weight. This sequence joins TRBV11-2 and TRBJ2-3; D is uncertain. CDR1 SGHAT and CDR2 FQNNGV come from the germline V gene. CDR3 length: 13 residues. The V end was cut by 5 bases, the J end by 1 base, with 7 bases between. The CDR3 spells CASSPPGTDTQYF. The CDR3 DNA reads TGTGCCAGCAGCCCACCCGGCACAGATACGCAGTATTTT.

This clonotype has a handful of counts. This beta chain turned up in a library designed for alpha chains; as an off-target read, its abundance says little. The chain uses TRBV10-3 and TRBJ1-2; D not certain. Germline V CDR1 and CDR2: ENHRY, SYGVKD. CDR3 length: 15 amino acids. The V and J ends lost 3 bases and 4 bases respectively, with 15 bases between them. CDR3 DNA sequence: TGTGCCATCAGTGAAGGGCAGTTGTCAATCTATGGCTACACCTTC. It encodes CAISEGQLSIYGYTF.

This clonotype occurred many times. The library was built for alpha chains, so this beta chain is an off-target read and its size means little. The chain combines TRBV7-9 with TRBJ2-1; a possible D gene is TRBD1 (6 bases). V gave up 8 bases and J gave up 5 bases, with 16 bases separating them. The CDR3 contains 14 residues. CDR1 and CDR2 (germline): SEHNR, FQNEAQ (reference sequence). The CDR3 loop reads CASHSSGTHNEQFF. In DNA form, the CDR3 reads TGTGCCAGCCATTCCTCCGGGACACACAATGAGCAGTTCTTC.

Of note for this clonotype: Being off target in a library aimed at alpha chains, this beta chain has a size of little meaning. This chain uses TRBV27 with TRBJ2-7, with D perhaps TRBD2 (5 bases). The CDR3 runs to 12 residues. The V and J ends lost 6 bases and 7 bases respectively, with 13 bases between them. Germline V gene data show CDR1 as MNHEY and CDR2 as SMNVEV (reference sequence). As DNA, the CDR3 is TGTGCCAGCAGCTTTGGAAGAGGGGAGCAGTACTTC. Its translation is CASSFGRGEQYF.

This clonotype was found many times. Within a library made for alpha chains, this beta chain is off target, and its count is uninformative. Written as DNA, the CDR3 is TGTGCCAGCAGCTTGATTCACGGGTCTAGCCGATTGGAGACCCAGTACTTC. This gives the protein CASSLIHGSSRLETQYF. V gene TRBV5-4 combines with J gene TRBJ2-5; TRBD2 might be the D (5 bases). Germline assignment: CDR1 SGHNT and CDR2 YYREEE (reference sequence). This CDR3 contains 17 residues. Trimming pared 1 base from V and 5 bases from J, leaving 21 bases between.